Described below is a single TCR beta chain sequence and its context. Germline values: CDR1 LNHNV, CDR2 YYDKDF (reference sequence). With 1 base removed from V and 5 bases from J, the gap between germline ends came to 5 bases. The length of the CDR3 is 12 residues. The data were taken from a study of CD8 T cells in Susac syndrome. Study in general: Patients with Susac syndrome, at blood draw, were therapy-naive, on corticosteroids, or on intravenous immunoglobulin alone.

A quantity of 0.5 to 1 ug RNA underwent reverse transcription using random hexamers. Multiplex PCR with immunoSEQ amplified the TCR beta CDR3 across 54 Vbeta and 13 Jbeta. Via MiXCR, TCRdb re-called the immunoSEQ multiplex PCR reads, giving one row per CDR3 protein. The sample has approximately 190,000 distinct CDR3 sequences, around 95% seen once. The rearrangement joins TRBV15 to TRBJ2-5; D gene unclear. This receptor was taken from a human donor with Susac syndrome. Sequences were obtained from CD4+ T cells from PBMCs. The CDR3 bases are TGTGCCACCAGCAGAGGGTGGGAGACCCAGTACTTC. It yields the protein CATSRGWETQYF.